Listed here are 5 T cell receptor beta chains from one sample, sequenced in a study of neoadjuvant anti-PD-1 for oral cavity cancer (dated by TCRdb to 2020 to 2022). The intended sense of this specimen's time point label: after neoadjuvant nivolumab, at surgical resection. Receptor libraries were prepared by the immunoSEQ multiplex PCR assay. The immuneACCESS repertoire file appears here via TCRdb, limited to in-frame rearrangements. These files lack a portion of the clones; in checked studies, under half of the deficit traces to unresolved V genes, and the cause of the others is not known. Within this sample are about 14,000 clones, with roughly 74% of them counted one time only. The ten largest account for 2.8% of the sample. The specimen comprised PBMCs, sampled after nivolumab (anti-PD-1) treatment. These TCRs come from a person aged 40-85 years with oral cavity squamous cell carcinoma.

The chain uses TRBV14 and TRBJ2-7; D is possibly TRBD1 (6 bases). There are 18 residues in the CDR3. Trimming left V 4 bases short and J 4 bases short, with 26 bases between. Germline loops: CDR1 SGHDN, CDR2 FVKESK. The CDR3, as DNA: TGTGCCAGCAGCCCAAAATCGAGCTCGGCTGCCAGGGGATACGAGCAGTACTTC. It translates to CASSPKSSSAARGYEQYF. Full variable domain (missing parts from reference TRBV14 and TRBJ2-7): EAGVTQFPSHSVIEKGQTVTLRCDPISGHDNLYWYRRVMGKEIKFLLHFVKESKQDESGMPNNRFLAERTGGTYSTLKVQPAELEDSGVYFCASSPKSSSAARGYEQYFGPGTRLTVT.

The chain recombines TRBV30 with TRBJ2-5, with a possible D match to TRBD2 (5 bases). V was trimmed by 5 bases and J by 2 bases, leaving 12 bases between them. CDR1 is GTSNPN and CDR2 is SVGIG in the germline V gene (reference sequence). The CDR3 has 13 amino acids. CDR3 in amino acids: CAWEGGEQETQYF. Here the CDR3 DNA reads TGTGCCTGGGAGGGCGGAGAACAAGAGACCCAGTACTTC. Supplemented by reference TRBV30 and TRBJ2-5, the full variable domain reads SQTIHQWPATLVQPVGSPLSLECTVEGTSNPNLYWYRQAAGRGLQLLFYSVGIGQISSEVPQNLSASRPQDRQFILSSKKLLLSDSGFYLCAWEGGEQETQYFGPGTRLLVL.

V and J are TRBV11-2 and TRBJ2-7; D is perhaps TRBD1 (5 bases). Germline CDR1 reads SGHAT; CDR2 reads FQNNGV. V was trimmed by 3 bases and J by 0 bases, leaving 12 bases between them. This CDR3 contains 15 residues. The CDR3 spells CASSLAGFISYEQYF. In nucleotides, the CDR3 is TGTGCCAGCAGCTTGGCAGGGTTCATCTCCTACGAGCAGTACTTC.

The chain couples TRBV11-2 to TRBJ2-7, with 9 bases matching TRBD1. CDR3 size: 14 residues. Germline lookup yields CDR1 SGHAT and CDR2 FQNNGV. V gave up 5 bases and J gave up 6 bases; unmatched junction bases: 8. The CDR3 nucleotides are TGTGCCAGCAGCCCACAGGGGGCCACGCGCGAGCAGTACTTC. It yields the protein CASSPQGATREQYF.

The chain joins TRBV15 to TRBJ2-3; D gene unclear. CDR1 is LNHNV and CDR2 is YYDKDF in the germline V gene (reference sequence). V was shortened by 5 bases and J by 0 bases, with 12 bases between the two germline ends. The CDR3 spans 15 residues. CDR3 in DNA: TGTGCCACCAGCTTCTGGACCGGGAGCACAGATACGCAGTATTTT. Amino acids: CATSFWTGSTDTQYF.